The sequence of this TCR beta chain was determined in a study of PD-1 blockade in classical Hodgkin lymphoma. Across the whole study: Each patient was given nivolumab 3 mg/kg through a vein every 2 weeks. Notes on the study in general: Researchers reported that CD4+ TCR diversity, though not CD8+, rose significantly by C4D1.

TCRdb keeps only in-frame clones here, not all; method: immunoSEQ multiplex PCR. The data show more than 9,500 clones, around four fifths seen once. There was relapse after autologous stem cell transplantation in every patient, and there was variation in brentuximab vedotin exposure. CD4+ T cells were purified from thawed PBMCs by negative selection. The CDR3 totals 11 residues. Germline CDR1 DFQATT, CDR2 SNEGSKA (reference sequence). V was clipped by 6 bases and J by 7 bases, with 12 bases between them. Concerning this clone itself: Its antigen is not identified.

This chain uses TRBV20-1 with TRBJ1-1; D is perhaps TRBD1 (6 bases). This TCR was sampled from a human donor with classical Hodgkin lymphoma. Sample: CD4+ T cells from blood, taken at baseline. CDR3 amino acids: CSAEQGIEAFF. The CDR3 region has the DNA TGCAGTGCGGAACAGGGAATTGAAGCTTTCTTT.